The clone carrying this T cell receptor (beta chain) was detected only a few times. The data derive from a study of T-cell memory formation after mild COVID-19. Via MiXCR, TCRdb re-called the 5' RACE reads, giving one row per CDR3 protein. The table shows more than 150,000 distinct CDR3 sequences, with about a fifth occurring only once. The CDR3 has 18 amino acids. V gave up 4 bases and J gave up 0 bases, with 20 bases separating them. Germline V gene sequence: CDR1 SEHNR, CDR2 FQNEAQ (reference sequence). This sequence originates from an adult woman who had mild COVID-19 (a few samples of this study predate the infection). Cell type and time point are not known. The sample comprised PBMCs or a T cell subset sorted from them (not recorded which). The V gene is TRBV7-9, the J gene TRBJ2-3; D uncertain. For the CDR3, the DNA is TGTGCCAGCAGCTCTCCACTCCTTGGACGGATTAGCACAGATACGCAGTATTTT. Translated: CASSSPLLGRISTDTQYF.